This TCR beta chain appears in the sequencing data of a study of identifying expanded T cells in peripheral blood. General observations from the study: Variance in clone template counts between approximately two-week samples significantly increased with total template count across all healthy donors. About 1.2 clones differed between technical replicates, versus approximately 16 and 20 over time.

During the collection period, no donor immune events like infections were recorded. Germline V lookup: CDR1 LNHNV, CDR2 YYDKDF (reference sequence). V shed 0 bases and J shed 0 bases, with 9 bases lying between them. The CDR3 spans 16 residues. For this clone: Its cognate antigen is unknown.

The repertoire was sequenced with immunoSEQ multiplex PCR; TCRdb's copy has only in-frame clones and lacks some. The sample consists of 85,000 to 100,000 clones, approximately 88% of them appearing once. The chain couples TRBV15 to TRBJ1-5; the D is unclear. The TCR comes from a person aged 18-70 years in good health. Sequencing was done on a sample of blood. The CDR3 DNA follows: TGTGCCACCAGCAGAGATGGGCAGGTTAGCAATCAGCCCCAGCATTTT. Protein product: CATSRDGQVSNQPQHF.